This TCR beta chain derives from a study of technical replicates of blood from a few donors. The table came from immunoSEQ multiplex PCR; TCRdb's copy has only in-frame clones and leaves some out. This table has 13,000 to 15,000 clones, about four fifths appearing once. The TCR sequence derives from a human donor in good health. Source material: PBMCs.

CDR3 DNA: TGTGCCAGCACTGTAGACAGTGAAGCCTACGAGCAGTACTTC. It yields the protein CASTVDSEAYEQYF. This chain joins TRBV28 and TRBJ2-7; the D gene is possibly TRBD1 (5 bases). Germline assignment: CDR1 MDHEN and CDR2 SYDVKM. The CDR3 covers 14 residues. Trimming took 7 bases from V and 2 from J, leaving 15 bases between them.